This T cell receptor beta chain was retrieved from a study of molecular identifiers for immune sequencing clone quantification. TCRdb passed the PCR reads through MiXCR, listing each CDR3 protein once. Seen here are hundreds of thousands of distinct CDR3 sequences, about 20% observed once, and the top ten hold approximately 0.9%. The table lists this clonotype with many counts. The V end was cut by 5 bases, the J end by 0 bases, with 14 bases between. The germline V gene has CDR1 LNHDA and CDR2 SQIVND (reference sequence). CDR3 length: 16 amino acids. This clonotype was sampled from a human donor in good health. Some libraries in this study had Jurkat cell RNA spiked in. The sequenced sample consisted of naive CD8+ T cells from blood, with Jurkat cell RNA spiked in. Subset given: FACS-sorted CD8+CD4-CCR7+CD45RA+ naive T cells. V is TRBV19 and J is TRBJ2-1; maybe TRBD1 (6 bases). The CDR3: CASSPDSQSSYNEQFF. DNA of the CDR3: TGTGCCAGTAGTCCGGACAGTCAAAGCTCCTACAATGAGCAGTTCTTC.